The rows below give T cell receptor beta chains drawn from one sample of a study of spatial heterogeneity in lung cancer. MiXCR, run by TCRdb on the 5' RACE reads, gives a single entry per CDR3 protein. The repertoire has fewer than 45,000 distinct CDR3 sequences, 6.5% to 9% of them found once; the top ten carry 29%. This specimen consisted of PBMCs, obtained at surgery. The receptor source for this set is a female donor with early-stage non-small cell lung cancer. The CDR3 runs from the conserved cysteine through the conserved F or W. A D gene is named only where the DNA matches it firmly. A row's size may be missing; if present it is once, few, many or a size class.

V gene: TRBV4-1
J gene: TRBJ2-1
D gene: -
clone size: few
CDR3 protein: CASSQGSWSGEQFF
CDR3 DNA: TGCGCCAGCAGCCAGGGCTCTTGGTCTGGTGAGCAGTTCTTC

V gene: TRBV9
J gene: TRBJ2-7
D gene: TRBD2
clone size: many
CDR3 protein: CASSVGGTSLDEQYF
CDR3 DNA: TGTGCCAGCAGCGTAGGCGGGACTAGTCTCGACGAGCAGTACTTC

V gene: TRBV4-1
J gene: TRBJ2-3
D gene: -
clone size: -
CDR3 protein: CASSQEWREDTQYF
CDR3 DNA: TGCGCCAGCAGCCAAGAGTGGCGGGAAGATACGCAGTATTTT

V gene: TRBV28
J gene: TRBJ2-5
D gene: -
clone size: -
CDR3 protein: CASTLPRAGQETQYF
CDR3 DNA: TGTGCCAGCACCCTACCCCGAGCAGGACAAGAGACCCAGTACTTC

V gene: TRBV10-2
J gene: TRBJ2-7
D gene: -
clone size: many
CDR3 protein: CASSDYGPVYTEQYF
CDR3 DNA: TGCGCCAGCAGTGACTACGGACCAGTTTATACGGAGCAGTACTTC

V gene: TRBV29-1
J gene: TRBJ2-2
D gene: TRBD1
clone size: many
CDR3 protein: CSVDRGIGTGELFF
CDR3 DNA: TGCAGCGTAGACAGGGGAATCGGGACCGGGGAGCTGTTTTTT

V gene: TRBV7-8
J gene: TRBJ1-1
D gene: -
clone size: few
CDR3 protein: CASSLQFMNTEAFF
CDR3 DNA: TGTGCCAGCAGTCTACAGTTCATGAACACTGAAGCTTTCTTT

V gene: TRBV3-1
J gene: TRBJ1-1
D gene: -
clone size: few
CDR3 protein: CASSQSGGTEAFF
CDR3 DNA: TGTGCCAGCAGCCAATCGGGGGGAACTGAAGCTTTCTTT

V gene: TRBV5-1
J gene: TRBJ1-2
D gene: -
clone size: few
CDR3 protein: CASRAQRNYGYTF
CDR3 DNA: TGCGCCAGCAGGGCCCAGCGTAACTATGGCTACACCTTC

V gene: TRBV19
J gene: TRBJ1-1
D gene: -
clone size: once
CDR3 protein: CASIDLSANTEAFF
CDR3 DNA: TGTGCCAGTATTGACCTGTCCGCGAACACTGAAGCTTTCTTT

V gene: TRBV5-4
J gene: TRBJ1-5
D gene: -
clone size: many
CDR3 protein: CASSFTGPGTTNQPQHF
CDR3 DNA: TGTGCCAGCAGCTTTACCGGACCCGGGACTACCAATCAGCCCCAGCATTTT

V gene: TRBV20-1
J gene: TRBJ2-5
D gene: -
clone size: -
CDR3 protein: CSAVGQKETQYF
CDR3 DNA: TGCAGTGCAGTAGGACAGAAAGAGACCCAGTACTTC

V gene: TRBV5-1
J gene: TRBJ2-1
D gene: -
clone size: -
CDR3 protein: CASSWAGPTYNEQFF
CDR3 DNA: TGCGCCAGCAGCTGGGCAGGGCCCACCTACAATGAGCAGTTCTTC

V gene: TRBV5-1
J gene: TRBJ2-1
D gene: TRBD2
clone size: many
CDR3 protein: CASSSSGSISPFDEQFF
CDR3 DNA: TGCGCCAGCAGCTCCAGCGGGAGTATCTCTCCGTTCGATGAGCAGTTCTTC

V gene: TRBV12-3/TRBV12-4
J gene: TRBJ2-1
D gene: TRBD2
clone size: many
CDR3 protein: CASSLSSGLYNEQFF
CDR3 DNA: TGTGCCAGCAGTTTATCTAGCGGGCTGTACAATGAGCAGTTCTTC